This T cell receptor (beta chain) came from a study of T cells in Graves' hyperthyroidism and ophthalmopathy. This clonotype was recorded at least ten times. Its antigen is as yet unknown. This CDR3 is 13 amino acids long. The germline V gene encodes CDR1 MDHEN and CDR2 SYDVKM. V was clipped by 7 bases and J by 0 bases, with 8 bases between them. Researchers amplified the TCR beta CDR3 regions from RNA transcripts. The HTBI set primed first-round TCR CDR3 RT-PCR. TCRdb reprocessed the multiplex PCR reads with MiXCR, giving one entry per CDR3 protein. This sample has about 420,000 distinct CDR3 sequences, with about an eighth found just once. The patients, who ranged from 18 to 65 in age, presented with newly diagnosed hyperthyroidism lasting under 2 months. Study-wide results and limits: Patients with ophthalmopathy were separated from those with stable hyperthyroidism by a 13 V-J model. The majority of expanded thyroid clonotypes above 0.001 also appeared in blood.

Input material: blood. This clonotype was obtained from a woman aged 18-29 years with Graves' hyperthyroidism. The chain uses TRBV28 and TRBJ2-3; D is unclear. CDR3 in DNA: TGTGCCAGCACAACGACAAGCACAGATACGCAGTATTTT. Amino acids: CASTTTSTDTQYF.